Below, one T cell receptor beta chain is given with its context. What it binds is unknown. V was pared by 6 bases and J by 2 bases, with 17 bases between. This CDR3 is 15 amino acids long. Germline values: CDR1 SGHAT, CDR2 FQNNGV. This specimen comes from a study of cytomegalovirus exposure and HLA in healthy donors. General observations from the study: First-cohort TCR clusters tended to co-occur in the roughly 130 validation repertoires, a later analysis found. It was 164 TCR beta chains that were listed as cytomegalovirus-associated.

Sequencing used immunoSEQ multiplex PCR; TCRdb keeps in-frame clones, though not all of them. This sample yields some 200,000 clones, of which more than 65% are seen a single time; about 3% belongs to the top ten. The sample comprised PBMCs. The chain links TRBV11-2 to TRBJ2-7; a possible D gene is TRBD2 (5 bases). The clonotype comes from a woman between 18 and 30 years old in good health and CMV-seropositive. The DNA of the CDR3 is TGTGCCAGCAGGAGTCCCACACGGGATACCTACGAGCAGTACTTC. This sequence encodes CASRSPTRDTYEQYF. Filled out from reference TRBV11-2 and TRBJ2-7, the complete variable domain reads EAGVAQSPRYKIIEKRQSVAFWCNPISGHATLYWYQQILGQGPKLLIQFQNNGVVDDSQLPKDRFSAERLKGVDSTLKIQPAKLEDSAVYLCASRSPTRDTYEQYFGPGTRLTVT.